Detailed here is one TCR beta chain. Its target is not known. This record belongs to a study of T cell responses to AZD1222 COVID-19 vaccine. In the study overall: Investigators merged groups given second doses at roughly 4 or roughly 12 weeks.

General observations from the study: Sampled repertoires all dated from after the peak T cell response.

CDR3 length equals 13 residues. CDR1 and CDR2 from the germline V gene are SGHRS and YFSETQ. V was cut by 0 bases and J by 6 bases, with 9 bases left in between. Method: immunoSEQ multiplex PCR; TCRdb's copy keeps in-frame clones and lacks some. The table shows approximately 110,000 clones, with about 89% occurring only once. The chain links TRBV5-1 to TRBJ1-1; the D is unclear. The starting material was peripheral blood, obtained on day 0 of AZD1222 vaccination. The TCR originated in an adult in good health. The CDR3 bases are TGCGCCAGCAGCTTGGGACGGGAGTCTGAAGCTTTCTTT. This translates into CASSLGRESEAFF.